The next 22 T cell receptor beta chains were all read from a single sample in a study of monozygotic twins with inflammatory bowel disease. Reprocessing the 5' RACE reads, TCRdb reports a single entry for every CDR3 protein and omits DNA. The sample has 330,000 or so distinct CDR3 sequences. The sample comprised blood. These receptors were obtained from a human donor with ulcerative colitis or Crohn's disease, or a healthy co-twin of an affected twin (not recorded which).

The chain is built from TRBV5-6 and TRBJ2-1. The CDR3 has 13 residues. Germline V gene sequence: CDR1 SGHDT, CDR2 YYEEEE. The CDR3 sequence: CASSLDPNNEQFF.

The rearrangement uses TRBV24-1 and TRBJ1-1. Germline CDR1 and CDR2: KGHDR and SFDVKD. This CDR3 has 14 residues. CDR3 loop: CATSDLHDRSGAFF.

The rearrangement joins TRBV6-2 or TRBV6-3 to TRBJ2-3; absent DNA, TCRdb's TRBD2 call cannot be checked. The CDR3 has 14 residues. Germline CDR1 MNHEY, CDR2 SVGEGT. The CDR3 loop is CASSPRDSWDTQYF.

The V and J genes are TRBV20-1 and TRBJ1-6; TCRdb calls TRBD1, which cannot be checked without DNA. Looked up from germline, CDR1 is DFQATT and CDR2 is SNEGSKA (reference sequence). The CDR3 has 16 amino acids. CDR3: CSANLQGWAINSPLHF.

The rearrangement links TRBV10-3 to TRBJ1-5. Germline CDR1 is ENHRY and CDR2 is SYGVKD. The CDR3 has 15 residues. The CDR3 loop reads CAISESQGDSQPQHF.

V gene TRBV10-1 combines with J gene TRBJ2-7. The germline gives CDR1 WNHNN, CDR2 SYGVQD (reference sequence). The CDR3 has 12 residues. CDR3 protein: CASREAPYEQYF.

The V and J genes are TRBV6-5 and TRBJ2-7; TCRdb lists TRBD2, though no DNA is available to test this call. The CDR3 has 13 amino acids. Germline V lookup: CDR1 MNHEY, CDR2 SVGAGI. The CDR3: CASSPPGLGEQYF.

CDR3 amino acids: CSARDGGLGLNEQFF. The chain has TRBV20-1 and TRBJ2-1; TCRdb lists TRBD2, though no DNA is available to test this call. Per the germline V gene, CDR1 is DFQATT and CDR2 is SNEGSKA (reference sequence). The CDR3 spans 15 residues.

The genes are TRBV7-8 and TRBJ1-1. Germline assignment: CDR1 SGHVS and CDR2 FQNEAQ. The CDR3 extends over 15 amino acids. CDR3 amino acids: CASSPKAVLSTEAFF. The full variable domain, completed using reference TRBV7-8 and TRBJ1-1, is GAGVSQSPRYKVAKRGQDVALRCDPISGHVSLFWYQQALGQGPEFLTYFQNEAQLDKSGLPSDRFFAERPEGSVSTLKIQRTQQEDSAVYLCASSPKAVLSTEAFFGQGTRLTVV.

The rearrangement uses TRBV12-3 or TRBV12-4 and TRBJ2-7; TCRdb indicates TRBD1, and absent DNA this call remains unverified. This CDR3 region has 13 residues. CDR3 loop: CASSLGTATEQYF.

This chain links TRBV3-1 with TRBJ2-1; TCRdb returns TRBD1, unconfirmable since there is no DNA. The germline CDR1 and CDR2 sequences are LGHDT and YNNKEL (reference sequence). CDR3 length: 13 amino acids. CDR3 in amino acids: CASSQARGRGMFF.

This rearrangement joins TRBV10-2 to TRBJ2-2; TCRdb outputs TRBD1, but without DNA this stays unchecked. The CDR3 sequence is 16 residues long. The germline CDR1 and CDR2 sequences are WSHSY and SAAADI. CDR3 sequence reads: CASSRGRGSDTGELFF.

This chain uses TRBV5-1 with TRBJ2-5; TCRdb gives TRBD1 as the D gene, but with no DNA this cannot be confirmed. This CDR3 has 15 amino acids. In germline, CDR1 is SGHRS, CDR2 YFSETQ. The CDR3 sequence: CASSFHPDSKETQYF. Full variable domain (rest looked up from reference TRBV5-1 and TRBJ2-5): KAGVTQTPRYLIKTRGQQVTLSCSPISGHRSVSWYQQTPGQGLQFLFEYFSETQRNKGNFPGRFSGRQFSNSRSEMNVSTLELGDSALYLCASSFHPDSKETQYFGPGTRLLVL.

The CDR3 loop is CAISLGNMNTEAFF. V usage is TRBV5-1 and J usage is TRBJ1-1. The germline V gene encodes CDR1 SGHRS and CDR2 YFSETQ. The CDR3 contains 14 residues.

The chain carries TRBV12-3 or TRBV12-4 and TRBJ1-5; TCRdb proposes TRBD1, but this gene call is untestable without DNA. The CDR3 length is 15 residues. CDR3 sequence reads: CASSQVGPSNQPQHF.

The chain uses TRBV7-8 and TRBJ2-7; TCRdb's D call of TRBD2 is untestable without DNA. The CDR3 has 12 residues. The V gene's germline CDR1 is SGHVS and CDR2 FQNEAQ. The CDR3 spells CASSWEGYEQYF.

CDR3 protein: CASSLTISGDNEQFF. The chain combines TRBV5-1 with TRBJ2-1; TCRdb lists TRBD1, though no DNA is available to test this call. The CDR3 is made up of 15 amino acids. Germline V gene data show CDR1 as SGHRS and CDR2 as YFSETQ.

V usage is TRBV20-1 and J usage is TRBJ2-2; TCRdb returns TRBD2, unconfirmable since there is no DNA. Germline V gene data show CDR1 as DFQATT and CDR2 as SNEGSKA (reference sequence). There are 15 residues in the CDR3. The CDR3 reads CSARLAGRGTGELFF.

This chain joins TRBV20-1 and TRBJ2-1. CDR1 is DFQATT, CDR2 SNEGSKA, per germline (reference sequence). This CDR3 is 14 amino acids long. The CDR3 is CSAERSSSYNEQFF.

The chain is built from TRBV9 and TRBJ2-7; lacking DNA, the TRBD1 call made by TCRdb goes unchecked. The CDR3 loop spans 14 amino acids. CDR1 and CDR2 (germline): SGDLS, YYNGEE. The CDR3 loop reads CASSVGDRSDEQYF.

The chain uses TRBV4-1 and TRBJ2-3; TCRdb gives TRBD2 as the D gene, but with no DNA this cannot be confirmed. The germline CDR1 and CDR2 sequences are MGHRA and YSYEKL. The CDR3 totals 16 residues. The CDR3 is CASSTPLAGGTDTQYF.

This chain links TRBV6-1 with TRBJ2-7; checking the TCRdb D call of TRBD2 is not possible without DNA. From germline, CDR1 is MNHNS and CDR2 SASEGT. The CDR3 loop spans 17 amino acids. Here the CDR3 reads CASRSPGLKAPFYEQYF.